This TCR beta chain stems from a study of blood T cell repertoires in COVID-19. Overall study: Both acute and convalescent COVID-19 samples were obtained from the United States, Italy and Spain. T cells, B-cell-depleted T cells, or PBMCs supplied cDNA or gDNA.

Sequencing used immunoSEQ multiplex PCR; TCRdb keeps in-frame clones, though not all of them. The sample contains roughly 670,000 clones, approximately 90% of which appear only once. The germline gives CDR1 MNHEY, CDR2 SMNVEV (reference sequence). This CDR3 region has 17 residues. Deletions cut 3 bases from V and 5 bases from J, with 17 bases between. Material: peripheral blood. The gene calls are TRBV27 and TRBJ1-6; TRBD1 is a possible D gene (6 bases). The sequence was obtained from a woman aged 18-29 years with acute or convalescent COVID-19. In DNA form, the CDR3 reads TGTGCCAGCAGTTTGTCAGGACAGTCGACCAATAATTCACCCCTCCACTTT. Translation: CASSLSGQSTNNSPLHF.